Following are 5 T cell receptor beta chains from one sample sequenced in a study of shared clonotypes between healthy human individuals. Naive-designated CD8 cells lacked CD45RO, were positively enriched for CCR7, and omitted terminally differentiated effector memory CD45RA+ cells. TCRdb's table, derived via immunoSEQ multiplex PCR, lists solely in-frame clones and lacks some. The sample yields about 2 million clones, approximately 94% seen once. The sample taken for sequencing was naive CD8+ T cells sorted from blood. The source is a man aged 18 to 30 in good health.

This clone was detected only once. The J gene is TRBJ2-5, the V gene TRBV5-1; D is ambiguous. Trimming stripped 0 bases from V and 1 base from J, with 10 bases between. Germline V lookup: CDR1 SGHRS, CDR2 YFSETQ. The CDR3 contains 15 residues. Here the CDR3 reads CASSLDSPLQETQYF. Here the CDR3 DNA reads TGCGCCAGCAGCTTGGATTCACCGCTCCAAGAGACCCAGTACTTC.

The chain is built from TRBV13 and TRBJ1-1, with D uncertain. Trimming stripped 2 bases from V and 7 bases from J, with 14 bases between. CDR3 length: 14 amino acids. CDR1 and CDR2 from the germline V gene are PRHDT and FYEKMQ (reference sequence). CDR3: CASSLWREDDEAFF. The CDR3 nucleotides are TGTGCCAGCAGCTTATGGAGGGAGGATGATGAAGCTTTCTTT.

The J gene is TRBJ2-7, the V gene TRBV2; D is unresolved. The germline CDR1 and CDR2 sequences are SNHLY and FYNNEI. The CDR3 covers 15 residues. V lost 3 bases and J lost 4, with 16 bases in between. The CDR3, as DNA: TGTGCCAGCAGTGAGGGAATAGTACCTACTTACGAGCAGTACTTC. Encoded protein: CASSEGIVPTYEQYF.

V gene TRBV4-3 combines with J gene TRBJ2-7; 9 bases agree with TRBD1. The J segment lost 2 bases and the V segment lost 1 base, leaving 3 bases of the junction unmatched. This CDR3 is 15 amino acids long. CDR1 is LGHNA, CDR2 YSLEER, per germline. The CDR3 protein is CASSQGQGEAYEQYF. The CDR3 nucleotides are TGCGCCAGCAGCCAAGGACAGGGGGAGGCCTACGAGCAGTACTTC.

J is TRBJ2-2 and V is TRBV5-1; no clear D gene. V lost 5 bases and J lost 7, with 18 bases in between. The CDR3 sequence is 15 residues long. From germline, CDR1 is SGHRS and CDR2 YFSETQ. For the CDR3, the DNA is TGCGCCAGCAGTTTTTTCGGACCCGAAGTCGGGGAGCTGTTTTTT. Translation gives CASSFFGPEVGELFF.